This T cell receptor beta chain was sequenced for a study of CD8 T cells in ankylosing spondylitis. This clonotype was detected many times. Its antigen remains unknown. General study results and limits: Matched synovial fluid from ankylosing spondylitis patients was reported to be enriched for disease-linked clones. In reactive arthritis synovial fluid and blood, some motif variants had been reported before. There was a TCR beta motif, made of eight highly homologous variants, that appeared characteristic of ankylosing spondylitis blood. Disease-linked clones displayed a CD8+ phenotype and appeared relatively rarely in peripheral blood.

Quantitative 5'-RACE was performed with molecular barcodes, and it yielded the TCR beta libraries. TCRdb passed the 5' RACE reads through MiXCR, listing each CDR3 protein once. Counted here are about 840,000 distinct CDR3 sequences, 12% occurring once; the ten biggest clones make up about 0.49%. The CDR3 consists of 12 residues. Germline V lookup: CDR1 SGHRS, CDR2 YFSETQ. Trimming removed 0 bases at V and 6 bases at J, with 4 bases between. This TCR came from a male donor with ankylosing spondylitis. The genes are TRBV5-1 and TRBJ1-5; unclear D gene. Sequenced material: blood, either unsorted or a sorted T cell fraction (not recorded which). The CDR3 sequence: CASSLDGQPQHF. CDR3 DNA: TGCGCCAGCAGCTTGGACGGTCAGCCCCAGCATTTT.